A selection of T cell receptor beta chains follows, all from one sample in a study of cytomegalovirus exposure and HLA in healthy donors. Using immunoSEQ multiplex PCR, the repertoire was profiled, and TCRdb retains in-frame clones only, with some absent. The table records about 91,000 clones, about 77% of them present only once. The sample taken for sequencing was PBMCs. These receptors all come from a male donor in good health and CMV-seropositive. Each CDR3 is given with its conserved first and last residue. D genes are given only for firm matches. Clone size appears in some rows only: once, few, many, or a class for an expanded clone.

CASSQQGSGTVGKLFF TGTGCCAGCAGCCAACAGGGATCCGGGACAGTGGGAAAACTGTTTTTT TRBJ1-4 TRBV4-2 TRBD1 few
CASSSPGGGTSSYNEQFF TGTGCCAGCAGCTCTCCTGGCGGGGGGACGAGCTCCTACAATGAGCAGTTCTTC TRBJ2-1 TRBV7-9 TRBD2 NA
CASGPGQGGLQSDTQYF TGTGCTAGTGGTCCAGGACAGGGGGGCCTTCAATCAGATACGCAGTATTTT TRBJ2-3 TRBV12-5 TRBD1 NA
CASSNYGRDLAGYTF TGTGCCAGCAGTAACTACGGGCGGGACCTCGCCGGCTACACCTTC TRBJ1-2 TRBV27 NA NA
CASSLSTGGGQETQYF TGTGCCAGCAGTTTATCGACCGGCGGCGGGCAAGAGACCCAGTACTTC TRBJ2-5 TRBV27 NA NA
CASSLSSPFPGEQFF TGTGCCAGCAGTTTATCGTCCCCTTTTCCCGGGGAGCAGTTCTTC TRBJ2-1 TRBV27 NA NA
CASSIDVRGVAFF TGTGCCAGTAGTATAGATGTCCGGGGAGTAGCTTTCTTT TRBJ1-1 TRBV19 NA NA
CASIDTGETEAFF TGTGCCAGCATCGACACAGGGGAAACTGAAGCTTTCTTT TRBJ1-1 TRBV28 TRBD1 NA
CASSYSGGRGETQYF TGTGCCAGCAGTTACTCGGGGGGGCGGGGAGAGACCCAGTACTTC TRBJ2-5 TRBV6-6 NA NA
CASSIDLFVGTSNTGELFF TGTGCCAGTAGTATAGACCTATTTGTCGGGACATCGAACACCGGGGAGCTGTTTTTT TRBJ2-2 TRBV19 NA NA
CASSPKTGDTEAFF TGTGCCAGCAGCCCTAAGACAGGGGACACTGAAGCTTTCTTT TRBJ1-1 TRBV6-5 TRBD1 NA
CASSLALGQTNEQFF TGTGCCAGCAGCTTGGCCCTGGGACAGACGAATGAGCAGTTCTTC TRBJ2-1 TRBV7-8 TRBD1 once